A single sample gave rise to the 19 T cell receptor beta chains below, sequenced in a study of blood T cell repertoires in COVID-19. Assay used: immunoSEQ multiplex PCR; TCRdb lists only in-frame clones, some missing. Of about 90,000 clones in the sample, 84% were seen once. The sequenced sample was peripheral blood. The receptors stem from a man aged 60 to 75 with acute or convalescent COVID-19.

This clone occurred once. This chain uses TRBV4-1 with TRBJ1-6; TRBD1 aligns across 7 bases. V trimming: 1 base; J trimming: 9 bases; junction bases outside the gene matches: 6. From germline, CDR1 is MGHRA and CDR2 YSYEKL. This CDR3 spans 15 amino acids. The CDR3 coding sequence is TGCGCCAGCAGCCAAGTCGACAGGGAGGTTTCACCCCTCCACTTT. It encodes CASSQVDREVSPLHF.

The chain's CDR3 is CASSYRGVNTEAFF. The CDR3, as DNA: TGTGCCAGCAGTTACAGGGGTGTGAACACTGAAGCTTTCTTT. This sequence joins TRBV6-2 or TRBV6-3 and TRBJ1-1; a possible D gene is TRBD1 (5 bases). V was shortened by 2 bases and J by 0 bases, with 7 bases between the two germline ends. Germline assignment: CDR1 MNHEY and CDR2 SVGEGT. The CDR3 loop spans 14 amino acids.

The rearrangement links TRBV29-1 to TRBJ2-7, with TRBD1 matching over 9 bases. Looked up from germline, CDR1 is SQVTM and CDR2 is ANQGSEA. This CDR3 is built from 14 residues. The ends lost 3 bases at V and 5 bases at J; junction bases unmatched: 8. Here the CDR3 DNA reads TGCAGCGTTGATCCGGGACAGGGTCGGAACGAGCAGTACTTC. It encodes CSVDPGQGRNEQYF.

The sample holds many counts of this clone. The CDR3 DNA sequence: TGCGCCAGCAGCTTGGCTCCAGGGGGCGCCCCTGGGGCCAACGTCCTGACTTTC. This codes for CASSLAPGGAPGANVLTF. The chain is built from TRBV5-1 and TRBJ2-6, with 8 bases fitting TRBD1. Germline V CDR1 and CDR2: SGHRS, YFSETQ. CDR3 size: 18 residues. Losses at the gene ends were 0 bases for V and 2 bases for J; bases not matched to a gene: 7.

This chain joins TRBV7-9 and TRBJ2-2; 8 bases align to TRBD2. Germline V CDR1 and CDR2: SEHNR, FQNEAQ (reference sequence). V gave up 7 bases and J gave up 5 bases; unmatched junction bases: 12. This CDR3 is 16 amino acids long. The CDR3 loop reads CASIPWRGVGTGELFF. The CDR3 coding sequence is TGTGCCAGCATCCCCTGGCGGGGGGTAGGAACCGGGGAGCTGTTTTTT.

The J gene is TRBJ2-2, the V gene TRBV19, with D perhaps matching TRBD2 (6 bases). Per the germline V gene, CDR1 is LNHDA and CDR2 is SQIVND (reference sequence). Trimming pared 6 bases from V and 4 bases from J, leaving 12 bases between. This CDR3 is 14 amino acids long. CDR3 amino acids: CASSPGVSTGELFF. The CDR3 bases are TGTGCCAGTAGCCCGGGGGTGAGCACCGGGGAGCTGTTTTTT.

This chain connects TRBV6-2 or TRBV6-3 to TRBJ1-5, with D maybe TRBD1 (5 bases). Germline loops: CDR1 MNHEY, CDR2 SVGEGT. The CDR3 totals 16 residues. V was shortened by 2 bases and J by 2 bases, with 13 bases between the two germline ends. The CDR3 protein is CASSYGVWGGNQPQHF. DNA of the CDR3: TGTGCCAGCAGTTACGGGGTTTGGGGCGGCAATCAGCCCCAGCATTTT.

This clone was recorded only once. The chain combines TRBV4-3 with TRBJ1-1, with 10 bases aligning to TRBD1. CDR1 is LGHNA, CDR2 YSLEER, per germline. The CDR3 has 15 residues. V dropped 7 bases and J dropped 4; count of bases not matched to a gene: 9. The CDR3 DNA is TGCGCCAGCACCTACGACAGGGGGCGAAGCACTGAAGCTTTCTTT. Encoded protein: CASTYDRGRSTEAFF.

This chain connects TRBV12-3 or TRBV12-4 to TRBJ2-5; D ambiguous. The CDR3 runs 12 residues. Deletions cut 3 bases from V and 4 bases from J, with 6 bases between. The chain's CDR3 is CASSLRRETQYF. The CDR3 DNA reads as TGTGCCAGCAGTTTGCGGAGAGAGACCCAGTACTTC.

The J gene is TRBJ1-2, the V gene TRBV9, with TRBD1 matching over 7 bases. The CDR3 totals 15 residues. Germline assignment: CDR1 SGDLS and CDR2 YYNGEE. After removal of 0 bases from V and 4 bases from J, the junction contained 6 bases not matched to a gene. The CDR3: CASSVAGGLTYGYTF. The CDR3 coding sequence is TGTGCCAGCAGCGTAGCAGGGGGTCTCACCTATGGCTACACCTTC.

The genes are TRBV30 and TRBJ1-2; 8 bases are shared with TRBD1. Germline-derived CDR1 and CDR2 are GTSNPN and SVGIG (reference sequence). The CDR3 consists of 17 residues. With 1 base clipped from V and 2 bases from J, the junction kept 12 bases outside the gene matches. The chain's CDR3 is CAWSGQGSVRGNYGYTF. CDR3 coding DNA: TGTGCCTGGAGTGGACAGGGGTCGGTACGGGGGAACTATGGCTACACCTTC.

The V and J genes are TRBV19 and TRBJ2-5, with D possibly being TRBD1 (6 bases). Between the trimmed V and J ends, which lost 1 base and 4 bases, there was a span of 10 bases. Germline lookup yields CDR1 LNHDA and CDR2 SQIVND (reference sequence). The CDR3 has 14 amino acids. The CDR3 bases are TGTGCCAGTAGTATAGGACAGGACGGAGAGACCCAGTACTTC. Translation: CASSIGQDGETQYF.

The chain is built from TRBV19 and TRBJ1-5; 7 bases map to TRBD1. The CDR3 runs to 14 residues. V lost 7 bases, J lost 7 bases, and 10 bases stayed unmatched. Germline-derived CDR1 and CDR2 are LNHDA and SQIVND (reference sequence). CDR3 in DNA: TGTGCCAGTACCATACAGGGGCGCTCCCAGCCCCAGCATTTT. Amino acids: CASTIQGRSQPQHF.

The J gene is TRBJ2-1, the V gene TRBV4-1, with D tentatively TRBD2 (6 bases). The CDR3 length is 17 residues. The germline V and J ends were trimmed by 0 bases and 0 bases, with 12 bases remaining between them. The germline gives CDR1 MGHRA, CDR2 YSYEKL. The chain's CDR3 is CASSQDRERSSYNEQFF. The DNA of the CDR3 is TGCGCCAGCAGCCAAGATCGGGAGCGCAGCTCCTACAATGAGCAGTTCTTC.

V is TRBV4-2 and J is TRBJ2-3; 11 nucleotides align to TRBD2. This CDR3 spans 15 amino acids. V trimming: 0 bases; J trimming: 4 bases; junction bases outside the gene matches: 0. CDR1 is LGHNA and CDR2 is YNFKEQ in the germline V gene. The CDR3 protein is CASSQDSGGADTQYF. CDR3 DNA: TGTGCCAGCAGCCAAGATAGCGGGGGGGCAGATACGCAGTATTTT.

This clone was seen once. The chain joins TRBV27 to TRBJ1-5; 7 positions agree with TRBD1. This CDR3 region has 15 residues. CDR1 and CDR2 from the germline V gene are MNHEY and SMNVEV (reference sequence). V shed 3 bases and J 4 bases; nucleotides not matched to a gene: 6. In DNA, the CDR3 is TGTGCCAGCAGTTTTACGGGACAGCAAAATCAGCCCCAGCATTTT. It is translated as CASSFTGQQNQPQHF.

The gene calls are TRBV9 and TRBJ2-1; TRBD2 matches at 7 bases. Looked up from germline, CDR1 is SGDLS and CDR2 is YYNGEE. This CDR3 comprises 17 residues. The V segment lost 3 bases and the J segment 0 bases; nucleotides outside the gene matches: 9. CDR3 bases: TGTGCCAGCAGCGCCAAGGGAGGCGGGGGCTCCTACAATGAGCAGTTCTTC. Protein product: CASSAKGGGGSYNEQFF.

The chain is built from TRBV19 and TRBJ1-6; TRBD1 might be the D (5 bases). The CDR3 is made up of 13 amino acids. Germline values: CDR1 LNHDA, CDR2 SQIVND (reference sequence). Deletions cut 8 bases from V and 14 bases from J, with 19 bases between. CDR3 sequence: CASHQFGGGTLHF. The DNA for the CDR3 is TGTGCCAGTCATCAATTCGGGGGTGGAACCCTCCACTTT.

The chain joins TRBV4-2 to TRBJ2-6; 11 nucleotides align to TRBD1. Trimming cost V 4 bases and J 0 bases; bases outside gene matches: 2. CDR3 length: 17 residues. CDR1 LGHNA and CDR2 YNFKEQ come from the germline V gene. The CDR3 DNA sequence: TGTGCCAGCAGCCGAGGGACAGGGGGCTCTGGGGCCAACGTCCTGACTTTC. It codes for CASSRGTGGSGANVLTF.